One sample yielded the 22 T cell receptor beta chains listed below, sequenced in a study of shared clonotypes between healthy human individuals. The protocol was immunoSEQ multiplex PCR, while the TCRdb copy is restricted to in-frame clones and leaves out a portion. Of approximately 1,500,000 clones in the sample, approximately 98% are singletons; the top ten hold roughly 0.45%. The sample comprised naive CD4+ T cells sorted from blood. Indicated subset: CD45RA+ positively selected. Every receptor here comes from a man aged 30 to 39 in good health.

This rearrangement joins TRBV2 to TRBJ2-1, with D possibly being TRBD2 (6 bases). Trimming removed 5 bases at V and 13 bases at J, with 18 bases between. This CDR3 has 13 residues. Germline assignment: CDR1 SNHLY and CDR2 FYNNEI. The CDR3 loop reads CASSLATSRVQFF. In DNA, the CDR3 is TGTGCCAGCAGTCTAGCGACTAGTAGAGTACAGTTCTTC.

The V call is TRBV27, the J call TRBJ1-5; D remains unclear. The CDR3 extends over 13 amino acids. Germline V gene lookup returns CDR1 MNHEY and CDR2 SMNVEV (reference sequence). V was shortened by 3 bases and J by 5 bases, with 8 bases between the two germline ends. This CDR3 is CASSFAWDQPQHF. The DNA of the CDR3 is TGTGCCAGCAGTTTTGCCTGGGATCAGCCCCAGCATTTT.

The V call is TRBV6-5, the J call TRBJ1-5; 7 bases match TRBD1. V was clipped by 5 bases and J by 2 bases; unmatched bases: 6. Germline V gene sequence: CDR1 MNHEY, CDR2 SVGAGI. The CDR3 loop spans 15 amino acids. The CDR3 sequence is CASSKRQGGNQPQHF. CDR3 nucleotides: TGTGCCAGCAGTAAAAGACAGGGCGGCAATCAGCCCCAGCATTTT.

V gene TRBV28 combines with J gene TRBJ1-5; D might be TRBD1 (6 bases). Germline V gives CDR1 MDHEN, CDR2 SYDVKM. V was clipped by 9 bases and J by 4 bases, with 13 bases between them. The CDR3 totals 13 residues. The CDR3: CASYQGLNQPQHF. CDR3 nucleotides: TGTGCCAGTTATCAGGGGCTAAATCAGCCCCAGCATTTT.

As for this clone: The sample carries other DNA sequences with the same CDR3. The chain links TRBV7-7 to TRBJ2-2; D ambiguous. Germline V CDR1 and CDR2: SSHAT, FNYEAQ (reference sequence). V lost 1 base and J lost 0, with 3 bases in between. The CDR3 length is 14 residues. The chain's CDR3 is CASSLVANTGELFF. In DNA form, the CDR3 reads TGTGCCAGCAGCTTAGTAGCGAACACCGGGGAGCTGTTTTTT.

This chain's CDR3 is CASSQPGQGAYEQYF. Here the CDR3 DNA reads TGTGCCAGCAGCCAACCGGGACAGGGGGCATACGAGCAGTACTTC. V is TRBV4-2 and J is TRBJ2-7, with 12 bases identical to TRBD1. V gave up 2 bases and J gave up 4 bases; unmatched junction bases: 3. Germline CDR1 and CDR2: LGHNA and YNFKEQ. There are 15 residues in the CDR3.

The chain's CDR3 is CASSSGLSGRSHTGELFF. CDR3 nucleotide sequence: TGCGCCAGCAGCTCTGGACTAAGCGGGAGGTCTCACACCGGGGAGCTGTTTTTT. V usage is TRBV5-1 and J usage is TRBJ2-2; 9 nucleotides line up with TRBD2. Losses at the gene ends were 3 bases for V and 3 bases for J; bases not matched to a gene: 12. Germline V gene lookup returns CDR1 SGHRS and CDR2 YFSETQ. This CDR3 spans 18 amino acids.

This clone was counted a single time. The J gene is TRBJ1-2, the V gene TRBV7-2, with a weak D call TRBD1 (6 bases). The CDR3 runs to 15 residues. Trimming stripped 1 base from V and 4 bases from J, with 13 bases between. CDR1 and CDR2 from the germline V gene are SGHTA and FQGNSA. The CDR3 bases are TGTGCCAGCAGCTTAGGAGGGGGACGATTCTATGGCTACACCTTC. Encoded protein: CASSLGGGRFYGYTF.

V and J are TRBV6-1 and TRBJ2-7; no clear D. In germline, CDR1 is MNHNS, CDR2 SASEGT. The CDR3 extends over 14 amino acids. The V gene lost 5 bases and the J gene lost 0 bases, with 11 bases spanning the gap. CDR3 amino acids: CASSSGRSSYEQYF. CDR3 coding DNA: TGTGCCAGCAGTTCGGGCCGAAGCTCCTACGAGCAGTACTTC.

This chain connects TRBV9 to TRBJ2-3; 8 bases fit TRBD2. CDR3 size: 16 residues. Losses at the gene ends were 0 bases for V and 5 bases for J; bases not matched to a gene: 8. Germline CDR1 SGDLS, CDR2 YYNGEE. The CDR3 spells CASSVVREGLGDTQYF. As DNA, the CDR3 is TGTGCCAGCAGCGTAGTTCGGGAGGGCCTGGGAGATACGCAGTATTTT.

Comments on this clone: Additional DNA sequences in this sample encode the identical CDR3. The gene calls are TRBV5-1 and TRBJ2-3; D remains unclear. CDR3 length equals 15 residues. Germline CDR1 reads SGHRS; CDR2 reads YFSETQ. V was pared by 0 bases and J by 0 bases, with 8 bases between. The chain's CDR3 is CASSLGGVSTDTQYF. In DNA, the CDR3 is TGCGCCAGCAGCTTGGGTGGGGTGAGCACAGATACGCAGTATTTT. Drawing the rest from reference TRBV5-1 and TRBJ2-3, the complete variable domain is KAGVTQTPRYLIKTRGQQVTLSCSPISGHRSVSWYQQTPGQGLQFLFEYFSETQRNKGNFPGRFSGRQFSNSRSEMNVSTLELGDSALYLCASSLGGVSTDTQYFGPGTRLTVL.

Comment on this clone: This sample includes further DNA sequences coding for the same CDR3. The V and J genes are TRBV18 and TRBJ1-1, with D uncertain. The CDR3 consists of 11 residues. The V end was cut by 3 bases, the J end by 4 bases, with 3 bases between. Per the germline V gene, CDR1 is KGHSH and CDR2 is LQKENI. CDR3 region: CASSPGTEAFF. The CDR3 coding sequence is TGTGCCAGCTCACCGGGCACTGAAGCTTTCTTT.

V and J are TRBV7-3 and TRBJ2-1; the match to TRBD1 covers 8 bases. This CDR3 contains 19 residues. CDR1 and CDR2 (germline): SGHTA, FQGTGA. V trimming: 0 bases; J trimming: 9 bases; junction bases outside the gene matches: 19. The CDR3 sequence: CASSLTRFQGAPIFSEQFF. CDR3 in DNA: TGTGCCAGCAGCTTAACGAGGTTTCAGGGGGCGCCTATCTTTAGTGAGCAGTTCTTC.

The rearrangement uses TRBV5-1 and TRBJ2-1; 8 bases align to TRBD1. Germline V CDR1 and CDR2: SGHRS, YFSETQ. The ends lost 4 bases at V and 10 bases at J; junction bases unmatched: 10. The CDR3 consists of 14 residues. This CDR3 is CASSNGQGGGEQFF. The CDR3, as DNA: TGCGCCAGCAGCAACGGACAGGGTGGCGGAGAGCAGTTCTTC.

The chain has TRBV7-8 and TRBJ2-2; 8 bases fit TRBD2. The trim removed 1 base at V and 6 bases at J, leaving 7 bases unmatched. CDR1 is SGHVS and CDR2 is FQNEAQ in the germline V gene. There are 16 residues in the CDR3. CDR3 DNA: TGTGCCAGCAGCTTAGTCGGTAGCGGGATACCCGGGGAGCTGTTTTTT. Protein sequence: CASSLVGSGIPGELFF.

The genes are TRBV28 and TRBJ2-1, with D uncertain. Germline V gene data show CDR1 as MDHEN and CDR2 as SYDVKM. V lost 5 bases and J lost 4, with 12 bases in between. CDR3 size: 14 residues. This chain's CDR3 is CASSPLNNYNEQFF. Written as DNA, the CDR3 is TGTGCCAGCAGTCCCCTTAACAATTACAATGAGCAGTTCTTC.

The genes are TRBV30 and TRBJ2-1; no definite D call. CDR1 GTSNPN and CDR2 SVGIG come from the germline V gene (reference sequence). V lost 4 bases and J lost 9, with 16 bases in between. The CDR3 covers 13 residues. The CDR3 DNA sequence: TGTGCCTGGAAGCCCTCTGGGTCCGGTGAGCAGTTCTTC. Translated: CAWKPSGSGEQFF.

This sequence joins TRBV29-1 and TRBJ2-3, with 10 bases lining up with TRBD2. CDR1 is SQVTM and CDR2 is ANQGSEA in the germline V gene. The V segment lost 3 bases and the J segment 4 bases; nucleotides outside the gene matches: 19. The CDR3 totals 19 residues. The CDR3: CSVDPGQFFSGRMADTQYF. DNA of the CDR3: TGCAGCGTTGACCCGGGACAGTTCTTTAGCGGGAGGATGGCAGATACGCAGTATTTT.

V is TRBV28 and J is TRBJ2-7, with a tentative D call TRBD2 (6 bases). Germline CDR1 reads MDHEN; CDR2 reads SYDVKM. The CDR3 is made up of 16 amino acids. Deletions cut 0 bases from V and 2 bases from J, with 14 bases between. CDR3 sequence reads: CASSLWGPGRTYEQYF. In DNA form, the CDR3 reads TGTGCCAGCAGTTTATGGGGGCCAGGGAGGACCTACGAGCAGTACTTC.

The chain couples TRBV6-1 to TRBJ2-7; 9 bases match TRBD1. Trimming removed 6 bases from V and 1 base from J; junction bases left unmatched: 7. Germline CDR1 is MNHNS and CDR2 is SASEGT. This CDR3 contains 15 residues. Here the CDR3 DNA reads TGTGCCAGCAGGCAACCCGGACAGGGGTCCTACGAGCAGTACTTC. Protein: CASRQPGQGSYEQYF.

V gene TRBV18 combines with J gene TRBJ1-2; D is perhaps TRBD1 (6 bases). The CDR3 loop spans 13 amino acids. The germline V gene has CDR1 KGHSH and CDR2 LQKENI. V lost 2 bases and J 7 bases, leaving 11 bases between the germline ends. CDR3 amino acids: CASSPTQGSGYTF. The DNA for the CDR3 is TGTGCCAGCTCACCAACACAGGGTAGTGGCTACACCTTC.

V and J are TRBV28 and TRBJ2-1; TRBD1 matches at 11 bases. The germline CDR1 and CDR2 sequences are MDHEN and SYDVKM. This CDR3 is 15 amino acids long. V gave up 5 bases and J gave up 3 bases; unmatched junction bases: 3. The CDR3 region has the DNA TGTGCCAGCAGTCAGGACAGGGGGCGCTACAATGAGCAGTTCTTC. It encodes CASSQDRGRYNEQFF.